In its sample, the clone carrying this TCR beta chain was seen many times. Its antigen is unidentified. V was pared by 0 bases and J by 3 bases, with 9 bases between. The CDR3 has 14 residues. Germline-derived CDR1 and CDR2 are SGHTS and YDEGEE. This specimen belongs to a study of identical twins. Points from the study as a whole: Memory repertoires lacked the insertion deficit that abundant cord blood beta clonotypes showed. It was cross-sectional statistical analysis, not following the same donors, that the conclusions relied on.

After template switching added a universal primer site, the resulting cDNA carried unique molecular identifiers. TCRdb used MiXCR to reprocess the 5' RACE reads, holding one entry per CDR3 protein. The sample contains 250,000 or so distinct CDR3 sequences, 7% to 8.5% of which appear only once. The data also belong to a second study, concerning yellow fever vaccine responses in identical twins.

V usage is TRBV5-8 and J usage is TRBJ1-1; the D is unclear. Sequences were obtained from CD8+ T cells sorted from blood. The receptor comes from a woman younger than 35 in good health. CDR3 sequence reads: CASSLVEEYTEAFF. In nucleotides, the CDR3 is TGTGCCAGCAGCTTGGTAGAGGAGTACACTGAAGCTTTCTTT.